This T cell receptor (beta chain) was captured by sequencing in a study of type 1 regulatory T cells (dated by TCRdb to 2020 to 2023). Looking at the study overall: An in vitro protocol by which a Tr1-enriched, alloantigen-specific CD4 T cell product named T-allo10 was generated was characterized in the study. T-allo10 was being tested clinically in patients with hematological malignancies who were undergoing allogeneic hematopoietic stem cell transplantation. Points the paper makes about the study in general: Tr1 cells showed a more restricted TCR repertoire than non-Tr1 cells, which the study interpreted as alloantigen-induced clonal expansion.

This clonotype is categorized as medium-sized (0.01 to 0.1%). There is no known antigen for this receptor. No much larger clonotype is one base removed from it; base qualities were not supplied. Including the terminal cysteine and phenylalanine, the CDR3 comprises 17 residues. Only CDR3 DNA is held: 51 bases, read in frame from base 1. Cut back by 5 bases and 8 bases, the V and J ends lie 24 bases apart. CDR1 and CDR2 are read off the germline V gene as KGHDR and SFDVKD. The run used an Illumina MiSeq. TCRdb trimmed the raw reads at Q25, called clones with MiXCR and kept productive beta chains. CDR3 protein duplicates are merged, each entry listing the most common genes and DNA. The sample yields fewer than 80,000 distinct CDR3 sequences; less than 25% were counted once. Jointly, the top ten make up 8.3% of the sample.

The receptor comes from a human donor in good health. The sequence is built from TRBV24-1 and TRBJ2-1; a tentative D call is TRBD2 (5 bases match). Sequencing input: cultured type 1 regulatory T (Tr1) cells, either the whole culture or a sorted fraction (not recorded which). The sample's cell subset or site, from its label and the paper: type 1 regulatory T cells sorted from the T-allo10 product. The CDR3 has the sequence CATSASIPGKRNDEQFF. The DNA is as follows: TGTGCCACCAGTGCGAGCATACCCGGGAAGCGAAACGATGAGCAGTTCTTC.